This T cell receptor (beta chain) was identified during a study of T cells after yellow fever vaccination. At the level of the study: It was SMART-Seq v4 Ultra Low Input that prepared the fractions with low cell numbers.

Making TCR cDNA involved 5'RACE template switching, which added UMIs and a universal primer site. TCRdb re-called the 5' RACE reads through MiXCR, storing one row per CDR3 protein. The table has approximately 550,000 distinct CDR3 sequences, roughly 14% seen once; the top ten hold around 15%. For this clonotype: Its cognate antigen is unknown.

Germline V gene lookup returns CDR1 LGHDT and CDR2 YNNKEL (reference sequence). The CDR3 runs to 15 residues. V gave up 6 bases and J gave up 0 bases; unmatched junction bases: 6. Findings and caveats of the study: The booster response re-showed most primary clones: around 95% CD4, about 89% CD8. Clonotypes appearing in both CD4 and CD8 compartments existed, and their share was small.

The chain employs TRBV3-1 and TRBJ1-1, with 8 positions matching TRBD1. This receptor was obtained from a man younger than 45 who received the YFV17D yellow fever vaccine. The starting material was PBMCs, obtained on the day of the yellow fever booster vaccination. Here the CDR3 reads CASSRTGPMNTEAFF. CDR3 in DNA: TGTGCCAGCAGTCGGACAGGGCCCATGAACACTGAAGCTTTCTTT.